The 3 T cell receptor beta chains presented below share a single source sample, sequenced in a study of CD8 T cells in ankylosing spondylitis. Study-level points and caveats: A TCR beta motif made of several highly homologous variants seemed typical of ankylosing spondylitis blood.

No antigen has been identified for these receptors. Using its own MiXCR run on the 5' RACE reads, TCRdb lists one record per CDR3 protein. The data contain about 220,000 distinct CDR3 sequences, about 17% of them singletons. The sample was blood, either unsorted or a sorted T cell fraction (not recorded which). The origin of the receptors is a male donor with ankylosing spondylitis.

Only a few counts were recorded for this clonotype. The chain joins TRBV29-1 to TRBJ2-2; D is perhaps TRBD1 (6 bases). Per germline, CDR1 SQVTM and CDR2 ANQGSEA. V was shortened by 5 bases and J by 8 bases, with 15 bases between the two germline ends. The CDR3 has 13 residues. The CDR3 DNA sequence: TGCAGCGTTATTGGGGACAAGCGGGGGGAGCTGTTTTTT. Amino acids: CSVIGDKRGELFF.

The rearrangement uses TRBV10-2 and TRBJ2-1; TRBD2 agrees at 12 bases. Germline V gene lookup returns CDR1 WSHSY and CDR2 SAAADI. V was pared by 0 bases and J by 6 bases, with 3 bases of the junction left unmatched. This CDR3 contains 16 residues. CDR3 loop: CASSESLAGGPNEQFF. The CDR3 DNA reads TGCGCCAGCAGTGAGTCCCTAGCGGGAGGGCCCAATGAGCAGTTCTTC.

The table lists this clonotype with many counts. This CDR3 is CASSFGGEAYEQYF. DNA for the CDR3: TGTGCCAGCAGTTTTGGGGGAGAGGCCTACGAGCAGTACTTC. The chain recombines TRBV28 with TRBJ2-7; D possibly uses TRBD1 or TRBD2 (5 bases each). Germline-derived CDR1 and CDR2 are MDHEN and SYDVKM. The CDR3 is 14 amino acids. Trimming left V 3 bases short and J 2 bases short, with 11 bases between.